The 24 T cell receptor beta chains in this list originate from one sample, sequenced in a study of shared clonotypes between healthy human individuals. Method: immunoSEQ multiplex PCR; TCRdb's copy keeps in-frame clones and lacks some. The sample shows 1,500,000 or so clones, 98% of them seen only once. Source material: naive CD4+ T cells sorted from blood. Subset in this sample: CD45RA+ positively selected. The receptors shown here come from a man younger than 40 in good health.

The chain employs TRBV18 and TRBJ2-1, with unresolved D. The CDR3 length is 14 residues. V lost 1 base and J 5 bases, leaving 9 bases between the germline ends. The V gene's germline CDR1 is KGHSH and CDR2 LQKENI. CDR3 nucleotide sequence: TGTGCCAGCTCACCACGGGTAGCCGACAATGAGCAGTTCTTC. Its protein product is CASSPRVADNEQFF.

The chain recombines TRBV6-5 with TRBJ2-7; D gene uncertain. The CDR3 consists of 14 residues. The V gene lost 0 bases and the J gene lost 3 bases, with 9 bases spanning the gap. Germline lookup yields CDR1 MNHEY and CDR2 SVGAGI. Written as DNA, the CDR3 is TGTGCCAGCAGTTACTCGAAGAGAAACTACGAGCAGTACTTC. Translation gives CASSYSKRNYEQYF.

This chain connects TRBV5-5 to TRBJ1-4, with 7 bases matching TRBD1. Germline loops: CDR1 SGHKS, CDR2 YYEKEE (reference sequence). V gave up 4 bases and J gave up 5 bases; unmatched junction bases: 11. The CDR3 covers 16 residues. The CDR3 DNA reads TGTGCCAGCAGCCGCACCCCGACAGGGACGAATGAAAAACTGTTTTTT. Translating it yields CASSRTPTGTNEKLFF.

In regard to this clone: Other DNA sequences in this specimen translate into the identical CDR3. The chain combines TRBV9 with TRBJ2-7; tentatively, D is TRBD1 (7 bases). CDR1 SGDLS and CDR2 YYNGEE come from the germline V gene. With 0 bases removed from V and 6 bases from J, the gap between germline ends came to 13 bases. The CDR3 covers 14 residues. CDR3 in amino acids: CASSVEPGGSEQYF. DNA for the CDR3: TGTGCCAGCAGCGTAGAACCAGGGGGGAGCGAGCAGTACTTC.

The rearrangement uses TRBV5-4 and TRBJ2-7; the match to TRBD2 covers 7 bases. Looked up from germline, CDR1 is SGHNT and CDR2 is YYREEE (reference sequence). The CDR3 consists of 15 residues. The V segment lost 1 base and the J segment 7 bases; nucleotides outside the gene matches: 11. CDR3 nucleotides: TGTGCCAGCAGCTTGCCCCCCGCGGGGGTAGGTGAGCAGTACTTC. Its protein is CASSLPPAGVGEQYF.

Worth noting for this clone: Distinct nucleotide sequences in the sample also encode this CDR3. V gene TRBV11-3 combines with J gene TRBJ2-5; TRBD1 matches at 8 bases. The CDR3 consists of 15 residues. CDR1 and CDR2 from the germline V gene are SGHNT and YENEEA. V lost 1 base to trimming and J lost 0 bases; unmatched junction nucleotides: 1. The CDR3 sequence: CASSLGQGYQETQYF. CDR3 coding DNA: TGTGCCAGCAGCTTAGGACAGGGGTACCAAGAGACCCAGTACTTC.

CDR3 DNA sequence: TGTGCCAGTAGCGAATGGCAGGGGGCGCTTCGTGGCTACACCTTC. Its translation is CASSEWQGALRGYTF. V gene TRBV19 combines with J gene TRBJ1-2; 8 nucleotides line up with TRBD1. The J segment lost 7 bases and the V segment lost 6 bases, leaving 13 bases of the junction unmatched. This CDR3 is 15 amino acids long. In germline, CDR1 is LNHDA, CDR2 SQIVND (reference sequence).

V and J are TRBV7-9 and TRBJ2-3, with 12 bases fitting TRBD2. CDR1 is SEHNR and CDR2 is FQNEAQ in the germline V gene (reference sequence). The CDR3 extends over 15 amino acids. J gave up 2 bases and V 6 bases, and 3 bases lay outside the gene matches. The CDR3 reads CASRWTSGATDTQYF. The DNA for the CDR3 is TGTGCCAGCAGGTGGACTAGCGGGGCCACAGATACGCAGTATTTT.

CDR3 DNA: TGTGCCAGCAGCTTAACAGGGGAAGGTTCCCTCTATGGCTACACCTTC. This encodes CASSLTGEGSLYGYTF. This chain joins TRBV7-2 and TRBJ1-2, with 7 bases lining up with TRBD1. Unmatched junction bases numbered 10, after V lost 2 bases and J lost 4 bases. Germline V CDR1 and CDR2: SGHTA, FQGNSA. The CDR3 length is 16 residues.

The gene calls are TRBV7-8 and TRBJ2-6; D may be TRBD1 (5 bases). This CDR3 has 18 residues. Germline CDR1 SGHVS, CDR2 FQNEAQ. Trimming cost V 1 base and J 0 bases, with 13 bases left between them. CDR3 amino acids: CASSLGAGFFSGANVLTF. The CDR3 DNA is TGTGCCAGCAGCTTAGGAGCAGGGTTCTTCTCTGGGGCCAACGTCCTGACTTTC. Using reference TRBV7-8 and TRBJ2-6 for the parts outside the CDR3, the full variable domain is GAGVSQSPRYKVAKRGQDVALRCDPISGHVSLFWYQQALGQGPEFLTYFQNEAQLDKSGLPSDRFFAERPEGSVSTLKIQRTQQEDSAVYLCASSLGAGFFSGANVLTFGAGSRLTVL.

The chain recombines TRBV5-6 with TRBJ1-1; maybe TRBD1 (6 bases). From germline, CDR1 is SGHDT and CDR2 YYEEEE. CDR3 size: 12 residues. V was trimmed by 0 bases and J by 8 bases, leaving 8 bases between them. DNA for the CDR3: TGTGCCAGCAGCTTGGGTGACAGGGAAGCTTTCTTT. It yields the protein CASSLGDREAFF.

The rearrangement joins TRBV6-5 to TRBJ2-5, with 9 bases fitting TRBD2. Trimming took 0 bases from V and 14 from J; bases not matched to a gene: 1. There are 11 residues in the CDR3. The germline V gene encodes CDR1 MNHEY and CDR2 SVGAGI. The chain's CDR3 is CASSYSSGGYF. CDR3 nucleotide sequence: TGTGCCAGCAGTTACTCTAGCGGGGGTTACTTC.

J is TRBJ2-7 and V is TRBV5-4; TRBD2 might be the D (6 bases). CDR1 and CDR2 (germline): SGHNT, YYREEE (reference sequence). The CDR3 consists of 17 residues. The V and J ends lost 4 bases and 4 bases respectively, with 24 bases between them. CDR3 sequence reads: CASSLGPPGLGRYEQYF. In nucleotides, the CDR3 is TGTGCCAGCAGCCTCGGACCCCCGGGACTGGGGCGTTACGAGCAGTACTTC.

The chain employs TRBV11-3 and TRBJ2-3, with 8 bases matching TRBD2. This CDR3 region has 16 residues. V gave up 4 bases and J gave up 2 bases; unmatched junction bases: 8. Per germline, CDR1 SGHNT and CDR2 YENEEA. CDR3 sequence: CASSYSGIGPTDTQYF. The DNA for the CDR3 is TGTGCCAGCAGCTATAGCGGGATAGGGCCCACAGATACGCAGTATTTT.

In this sample, this clone turned up once. This rearrangement joins TRBV19 to TRBJ2-3; 12 positions match TRBD2. Looked up from germline, CDR1 is LNHDA and CDR2 is SQIVND (reference sequence). J gave up 0 bases and V 4 bases, and 8 bases lay outside the gene matches. The CDR3 loop spans 18 amino acids. This CDR3 is CASSKLAGGSSSTDTQYF. The DNA of the CDR3 is TGTGCCAGTAGTAAACTAGCGGGAGGTTCTTCTAGCACAGATACGCAGTATTTT. The complete variable domain, with remaining parts taken from reference TRBV19 and TRBJ2-3, reads DGGITQSPKYLFRKEGQNVTLSCEQNLNHDAMYWYRQDPGQGLRLIYYSQIVNDFQKGDIAEGYSVSREKKESFPLTVTSAQKNPTAFYLCASSKLAGGSSSTDTQYFGPGTRLTVL.

The CDR3 region is CASRLWDRANQPQHF. The DNA of the CDR3 is TGTGCCAGCAGACTCTGGGACAGGGCCAATCAGCCCCAGCATTTT. V and J are TRBV5-5 and TRBJ1-5; 9 nucleotides match TRBD1. J lost 3 bases, V lost 5 bases, and 6 bases had no gene match. The germline V gene has CDR1 SGHKS and CDR2 YYEKEE (reference sequence). The CDR3 consists of 15 residues.

J is TRBJ1-4 and V is TRBV7-8; possible D gene TRBD1, 6 bases. Looked up from germline, CDR1 is SGHVS and CDR2 is FQNEAQ. Trimming left V 5 bases short and J 7 bases short, with 17 bases between. This CDR3 contains 15 residues. The CDR3 nucleotides read TGTGCCAGCAGCCTAGGGGACGGGGGCCGTGAAAAACTGTTTTTT. Protein product: CASSLGDGGREKLFF.

The chain recombines TRBV10-3 with TRBJ1-4; D gene ambiguous. This CDR3 spans 14 amino acids. The germline V and J ends were trimmed by 0 bases and 5 bases, with 7 bases remaining between them. Germline V gene data show CDR1 as ENHRY and CDR2 as SYGVKD. CDR3 region: CAISESGLNEKLFF. The CDR3 coding sequence is TGTGCCATCAGTGAGTCGGGGTTAAATGAAAAACTGTTTTTT.

Only one count was recorded for this clone. J is TRBJ2-7 and V is TRBV28, with 9 bases lining up with TRBD1. This CDR3 spans 17 amino acids. The J segment lost 5 bases and the V segment lost 5 bases, leaving 16 bases of the junction unmatched. The germline V gene has CDR1 MDHEN and CDR2 SYDVKM. In DNA, the CDR3 is TGTGCCAGCAGTCATGGGGGGTACGGGACAGGGACCAACGAGCAGTACTTC. It is translated as CASSHGGYGTGTNEQYF. Combining the CDR3 with reference TRBV28 and TRBJ2-7 gives the whole variable domain DVKVTQSSRYLVKRTGEKVFLECVQDMDHENMFWYRQDPGLGLRLIYFSYDVKMKEKGDIPEGYSVSREKKERFSLILESASTNQTSMYLCASSHGGYGTGTNEQYFGPGTRLTVT.

This chain uses TRBV7-9 with TRBJ1-1; no definite D call. The V end was cut by 0 bases, the J end by 0 bases, with 5 bases between. The CDR3 totals 14 residues. CDR1 and CDR2 from the germline V gene are SEHNR and FQNEAQ (reference sequence). CDR3 residues: CASSLAGLNTEAFF. Written as DNA, the CDR3 is TGTGCCAGCAGCTTAGCAGGGTTGAACACTGAAGCTTTCTTT.

The chain has TRBV6-5 and TRBJ1-3; D is unresolved. CDR3 size: 16 residues. Germline V gives CDR1 MNHEY, CDR2 SVGAGI. The V end lost 2 bases, the J end lost 0 bases, and 11 bases lay between the germline ends. The CDR3 sequence: CASSYLDRRSGNTIYF. CDR3 DNA: TGTGCCAGCAGTTACCTGGACCGACGCTCTGGAAACACCATATATTTT.

The chain combines TRBV28 with TRBJ2-4; D may be TRBD1 (5 bases). Per germline, CDR1 MDHEN and CDR2 SYDVKM. The V end was cut by 7 bases, the J end by 0 bases, with 16 bases between. The CDR3 length is 16 residues. CDR3 sequence: CASTIWGWVAKNIQYF. The CDR3 bases are TGTGCCAGCACCATATGGGGCTGGGTAGCCAAAAACATTCAGTACTTC.

The gene calls are TRBV28 and TRBJ1-4, with D possibly matching TRBD1 (5 bases). The CDR3 totals 15 residues. CDR1 and CDR2 from the germline V gene are MDHEN and SYDVKM. V lost 6 bases and J lost 10, with 21 bases in between. The CDR3 spells CASSSPRDARVKLFF. CDR3 nucleotides: TGTGCCAGCAGCTCCCCCCGGGACGCAAGGGTAAAACTGTTTTTT.

The genes are TRBV21-1 and TRBJ1-2. TRBV21-1 is a listed pseudogene. This CDR3 spans 11 amino acids. Here the CDR3 reads CASSTHYGYTF. The CDR3 DNA follows: TGTGCCAGCAGCACCCACTATGGCTACACCTTC.